The 6 T cell receptor beta chains listed next were all sequenced from one sample in a study of T-cell memory formation after mild COVID-19 (TCRdb year 2021). The protocol used for the library was 5' RACE. Sequencing was performed on an Illumina NovaSeq 6000. The public reads were run again by TCRdb, first through fastp at Q25 and then through MiXCR, and only productive beta chains were kept. Merged by CDR3 protein, the rows form single entries marked with the most common genes and DNA. The sample records about 320,000 distinct CDR3 sequences, 14% of which are singletons. The ten largest clones take up 21% of the sample. Sequencing was done on a sample of PBMCs or a T cell subset sorted from them (not recorded which). The receptors were gathered from a man aged 18 to 35 who had mild COVID-19 (a few samples of this study predate the infection). The sample titles of this study are shuffled in the database, so cell type and time point are left out; the donor was told from shared clones.

Many counts were recorded for this clonotype. The chain uses TRBV29-1 and TRBJ1-1; D is ambiguous. The germline V gene encodes CDR1 SQVTM and CDR2 ANQGSEA. The CDR3 is 11 residues long. The V end was cut by 6 bases, the J end by 2 bases, with 7 bases between. In DNA, the CDR3 is TGCAGCGTAACTTCCAACACTGAAGCTTTCTTT. This sequence encodes CSVTSNTEAFF.

The gene calls are TRBV7-2 and TRBJ2-1, with D tentatively TRBD1 or TRBD2 (5 bases each). The CDR3 length is 18 residues. V was cut by 8 bases and J by 5 bases, with 28 bases left in between. Germline V gene sequence: CDR1 SGHTA, CDR2 FQGNSA. CDR3 residues: CASAPTPGDLGRDNEQFF. CDR3 DNA sequence: TGTGCCAGCGCCCCCACCCCCGGGGATTTGGGGCGTGACAATGAGCAGTTCTTC.

The table lists this clonotype with a few counts. The rearrangement joins TRBV6-2 or TRBV6-3 to TRBJ1-1, with D uncertain. The CDR3 totals 15 residues. Trimming cost V 1 base and J 0 bases, with 9 bases left between them. Per germline, CDR1 MNHEY and CDR2 SVGEGT. This chain's CDR3 is CASSYFGVMNTEAFF. DNA for the CDR3: TGTGCCAGCAGTTACTTTGGGGTCATGAACACTGAAGCTTTCTTT.

V and J are TRBV29-1 and TRBJ2-5; 8 bases match TRBD1. The germline V gene encodes CDR1 SQVTM and CDR2 ANQGSEA. Trimming took 3 bases from V and 5 from J; bases not matched to a gene: 5. This CDR3 has 13 residues. CDR3 loop: CSVDRGLGETQYF. In nucleotides, the CDR3 is TGCAGCGTTGACAGGGGGCTGGGGGAGACCCAGTACTTC.

This clonotype was seen a handful of times. CDR3 coding DNA: TGTGCCAGCAGCTCCCGCCAGGGGAGGAATTCACCCCTCCACTTT. It translates to CASSSRQGRNSPLHF. The V and J genes are TRBV7-2 and TRBJ1-6, with D perhaps matching TRBD1 (6 bases). The V gene lost 4 bases and the J gene lost 7 bases, with 14 bases spanning the gap. CDR3 length: 15 amino acids. Germline V gives CDR1 SGHTA, CDR2 FQGNSA. The whole variable domain, remainder taken from reference TRBV7-2 and TRBJ1-6, is GAGVSQSPSNKVTEKGKDVELRCDPISGHTALYWYRQSLGQGLEFLIYFQGNSAPDKSGLPSDRFSAERTGGSVSTLTIQRTQQEDSAVYLCASSSRQGRNSPLHFGNGTRLTVT.

This sequence joins TRBV7-2 and TRBJ1-2; D is unclear. Germline assignment: CDR1 SGHTA and CDR2 FQGNSA. V lost 5 bases, J lost 4 bases, and 14 bases lay in between. This CDR3 contains 14 residues. CDR3 region: CASSPREGAYGYTF. CDR3 in DNA: TGTGCCAGCAGCCCCCGGGAAGGTGCCTATGGCTACACCTTC.